This entry describes one T cell receptor (beta chain). The antigen remains undetermined. Regulatory T cells were sorted as CD4+CD25hiCD127low/negative. Control samples were from healthy, unrelated donors. The data stem from a study of B cell selection in AIRE deficiency. Study-level results: Only 9.3% of approximately 3,700 shared Treg sequences were patient-specific; about 30% healthy-specific. Shorter CDR3s marked shared Treg sequences, biased toward few non-templated insertions. About 30% of healthy-shared Treg TCRbeta sequences appeared in patient Tconv cells.

Method: immunoSEQ multiplex PCR; TCRdb's copy keeps in-frame clones and lacks some. Among 20,000 to 25,000 clones listed, approximately 91% were seen once. The germline V gene has CDR1 MNHEY and CDR2 SVGAGI. Between the trimmed V and J ends, which lost 11 bases and 5 bases, there was a span of 18 bases. This CDR3 contains 13 residues. The chain is built from TRBV6-5 and TRBJ1-1, with a weak D call TRBD1 (5 bases). The sequence derives from a human donor in good health. The specimen was CD4+CD25+ Tregs sorted from PBMCs. The CDR3 region is CACGGARWTEAFF. The DNA of the CDR3 is TGTGCCTGCGGTGGGGCGCGGTGGACTGAAGCTTTCTTT.